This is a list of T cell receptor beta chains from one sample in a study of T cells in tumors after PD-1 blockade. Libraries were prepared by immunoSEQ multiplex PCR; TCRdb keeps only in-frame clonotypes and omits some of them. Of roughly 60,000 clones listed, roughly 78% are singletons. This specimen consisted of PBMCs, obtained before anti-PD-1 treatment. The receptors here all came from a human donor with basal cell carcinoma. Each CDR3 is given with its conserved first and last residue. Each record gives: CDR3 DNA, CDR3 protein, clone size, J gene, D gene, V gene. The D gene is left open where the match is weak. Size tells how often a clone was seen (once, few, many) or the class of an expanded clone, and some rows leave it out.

TGCGCCAGCAGCTACAACCGAGGGGGCCGCTTAAACACCGGGGAGCTGTTTTTT CASSYNRGGRLNTGELFF . TRBJ2-2 TRBD1 TRBV5-1
TGCGCCAGCACTTTGGGTCCTGGGGTTGGCGCCTACGAGCAGTACTTC CASTLGPGVGAYEQYF once TRBJ2-7 . TRBV5-1
TGTGCCTGGAGTCCTCCGGGACCTCTCTCAACTAATGAAAAACTGTTTTTT CAWSPPGPLSTNEKLFF . TRBJ1-4 . TRBV30
TGTGCCAGCAGTTCCAAGGCTAGCGGGGGACAGCAGTTCTTC CASSSKASGGQQFF . TRBJ2-1 TRBD2 TRBV6-6
TGTGCTAGCAGTCCGGGACTAGGTTCTAATGAGCAGTTCTTC CASSPGLGSNEQFF . TRBJ2-1 TRBD2 TRBV7-7
TGTGCCAGCATGCGGGACACCACAGATACGCAGTATTTT CASMRDTTDTQYF . TRBJ2-3 . TRBV12-3/TRBV12-4
TGTGCCAGTAGTCACCGGACAGATGGAAACACCATATATTTT CASSHRTDGNTIYF . TRBJ1-3 . TRBV19
TGTGCCAGCAGCGCCGGCAAAGCAACTAATGAAAAACTGTTTTTT CASSAGKATNEKLFF . TRBJ1-4 . TRBV7-6
TGTGCCAGCTCACCCAAAACAGGGGCCTATGGCTACACCTTC CASSPKTGAYGYTF . TRBJ1-2 TRBD1 TRBV18
TGTGCCAGCAAAGTTGGGCAGTCGTTAGGGAATTCACCCCTCCACTTT CASKVGQSLGNSPLHF . TRBJ1-6 . TRBV6-6
TGTGCCAGCAGTTACTCGGGGAACAGGGGTCGGGGCTACACCTTC CASSYSGNRGRGYTF . TRBJ1-2 TRBD1 TRBV6-2/TRBV6-3
TGTGCCAGCAGAACCGGGACAATTACCTCTGGGGCCAACGTCCTGACTTTC CASRTGTITSGANVLTF . TRBJ2-6 . TRBV2
TGTGCCAGCAGTGGCCGGGACAGGGTGAGTGGCTACACCTTC CASSGRDRVSGYTF . TRBJ1-2 TRBD1 TRBV2
TGTGCCAGCAGCCCCGGTCGGGTTCCCTACGAGCAGTACTTC CASSPGRVPYEQYF . TRBJ2-7 . TRBV3-1/TRBV3-2
TGTGCCAGCGGAGGACTGGGCCGCGTTACCTACGAGCAGTACTTC CASGGLGRVTYEQYF . TRBJ2-7 . TRBV2
TGTGCCAGCAGCTTAAATCCGGTAGGGTCTGGAAACACCATATATTTT CASSLNPVGSGNTIYF few TRBJ1-3 . TRBV7-3
TGTGCCAGCAGTGAAGCTTTTGGGGGGGCGCCGGGAAACACCATATATTTT CASSEAFGGAPGNTIYF . TRBJ1-3 . TRBV6-1
TGTGCCAGCAGCTTCGGCTGGTGGGCCCAGTACTTC CASSFGWWAQYF . TRBJ2-5 . TRBV7-9
TGTGCCAGCAGTGCGACCCGAGGAGAGACCCAGTACTTC CASSATRGETQYF . TRBJ2-5 . TRBV6-4
TGTGCCAGCAGCGACGGGTTACCCAATCAGCCCCAGCATTTT CASSDGLPNQPQHF . TRBJ1-5 . TRBV2
TGTGCCAGTACCAAAGGAGGAGGTTTCAATCAGCCCCAGCATTTT CASTKGGGFNQPQHF . TRBJ1-5 . TRBV19
TGTGCCAGCAGCCAGGGGGTCTACGAGCAGTACTTC CASSQGVYEQYF once TRBJ2-7 . TRBV3-1/TRBV3-2
TGTGCCAGCAGCTTTCGTTTTCTCGGCTCCGTTAGCTCCTACGAGCAGTACTTC CASSFRFLGSVSSYEQYF . TRBJ2-7 . TRBV5-6
TGTGCCAGTAGGTCTGGCAGGGTGGCCGGGGAGCTGTTTTTT CASRSGRVAGELFF few TRBJ2-2 . TRBV19
TGTGCCAGTAGTATCCTTCGGACTAGCGGGATCAACCGGAATGAGCAGTTCTTC CASSILRTSGINRNEQFF . TRBJ2-1 TRBD2 TRBV19
TGCGCCAGCAGCCCAACAGGGGGCCCACTTAATCAGCCCCAGCATTTT CASSPTGGPLNQPQHF . TRBJ1-5 TRBD1 TRBV5-1
TGTGCCTTGGGGACAGGGATGAACACTGAAGCTTTCTTT CALGTGMNTEAFF many TRBJ1-1 TRBD1 TRBV30
TGTGCCAGCAGAAACTTACAGGGATTGGGAAAACTGTTTTTT CASRNLQGLGKLFF few TRBJ1-4 . TRBV6-5